The source of this T cell receptor (beta chain) is a study of shared clonotypes between healthy human individuals. CDR3 size: 15 residues. Per the germline V gene, CDR1 is KGHSH and CDR2 is LQKENI. V dropped 2 bases and J dropped 4 bases, with 12 bases sitting between them. Profiling relied on immunoSEQ multiplex PCR, and the TCRdb table lists in-frame clones only, not all of them. The sample has 97,000 or so clones, around half seen once; the top ten hold more than 13%. Sequenced: PBMCs. The clonotype comes from a woman in her 40s in good health. Some clones in this sample may be carry-over from other donors' samples. The gene calls are TRBV18 and TRBJ2-1; perhaps TRBD1 as D (6 bases). Written as DNA, the CDR3 is TGTGCCAGCTCACCATCACAGGGTTTTTACAATGAGCAGTTCTTC. This translates into CASSPSQGFYNEQFF.